These 32 T cell receptor beta chains were all obtained from the same sample, sequenced in a study of T cell responses to AZD1222 COVID-19 vaccine. Produced via immunoSEQ multiplex PCR; TCRdb's table is partial and in-frame only. The sample yields about 56,000 clones, around 87% seen once. The sample was peripheral blood, taken on day 0 of AZD1222 vaccination. These receptors were collected from an adult in good health.

This sequence joins TRBV9 and TRBJ2-5; D may be TRBD1 or TRBD2 (5 bases each). The CDR3 runs to 14 residues. Per the germline V gene, CDR1 is SGDLS and CDR2 is YYNGEE. V was pared by 5 bases and J by 4 bases, with 15 bases between. The CDR3 spells CASSGTARGETQYF. Written as DNA, the CDR3 is TGTGCCAGCAGTGGGACCGCTCGGGGAGAGACCCAGTACTTC.

This clone was detected a few times. V usage is TRBV18 and J usage is TRBJ2-7, with D possibly TRBD1 on 5 matching bases. V was shortened by 2 bases and J by 3 bases, with 14 bases between the two germline ends. CDR1 is KGHSH, CDR2 LQKENI, per germline. The CDR3 is 15 residues long. The CDR3: CASSPGQGIVYEQYF. In DNA, the CDR3 is TGTGCCAGCTCACCAGGGCAGGGAATAGTCTACGAGCAGTACTTC.

The rearrangement joins TRBV28 to TRBJ1-3, with TRBD1 identical over 8 bases. Germline V gives CDR1 MDHEN, CDR2 SYDVKM. Germline trimming cut 4 bases from V and 4 bases from J; bases unmatched to any gene: 6. The CDR3 consists of 15 residues. The CDR3 DNA reads TGTGCCAGCAGTTGGCAGGGGGCGGGCGGAAACACCATATATTTT. Translating it yields CASSWQGAGGNTIYF.

V and J are TRBV28 and TRBJ1-5, with TRBD1 as a possible D gene (6 bases). CDR3 length: 14 amino acids. Germline CDR1 is MDHEN and CDR2 is SYDVKM. V lost 5 bases and J 4 bases, leaving 12 bases between the germline ends. CDR3 bases: TGTGCCAGCAGTACGGACAGCTATAATCAGCCCCAGCATTTT. It translates to CASSTDSYNQPQHF.

This clone was counted between two and nine times. This chain connects TRBV7-8 to TRBJ2-1; a possible D gene is TRBD2 (6 bases). Germline V gene data show CDR1 as SGHVS and CDR2 as FQNEAQ. There are 14 residues in the CDR3. The V and J ends lost 1 base and 9 bases respectively, with 13 bases between them. The CDR3 DNA sequence: TGTGCCAGCAGCTTAGTGGCTAGCGAGAGTGAGCAGTTCTTC. Its translation: CASSLVASESEQFF.

This clone showed up just once. The V gene is TRBV20-1, the J gene TRBJ1-1, with D hard to call. The CDR3 is made up of 13 amino acids. From germline, CDR1 is DFQATT and CDR2 SNEGSKA (reference sequence). V dropped 3 bases and J dropped 0 bases, with 8 bases sitting between them. Here the CDR3 reads CSASQGLNTEAFF. DNA of the CDR3: TGCAGTGCTAGTCAAGGCTTGAACACTGAAGCTTTCTTT.

V usage is TRBV29-1 and J usage is TRBJ1-2; the D gene is possibly TRBD1 (6 bases). The CDR3 sequence is 14 residues long. Trimming took off 1 base at V and 1 base at J, with 10 bases between the two ends. Germline V gene sequence: CDR1 SQVTM, CDR2 ANQGSEA. As DNA, the CDR3 is TGCAGCGTTGAAGTTCAGGGGATTAACTATGGCTACACCTTC. Its protein product is CSVEVQGINYGYTF.

The rearrangement links TRBV7-2 to TRBJ1-2, with TRBD1 matching over 7 bases. The length of the CDR3 is 11 residues. CDR1 is SGHTA and CDR2 is FQGNSA in the germline V gene. The V and J ends lost 5 bases and 8 bases, in that order; junction bases with no gene match: 2. CDR3 DNA: TGTGCCAGCAGCACGGGACAGGGCTACACCTTC. Its translation: CASSTGQGYTF.

The V gene is TRBV15, the J gene TRBJ2-1; 7 nucleotides agree with TRBD1. The junction had 4 bases not matched to a gene; V was cut back by 1 base and J by 4 bases. This CDR3 has 15 amino acids. Per the germline V gene, CDR1 is LNHNV and CDR2 is YYDKDF (reference sequence). The DNA for the CDR3 is TGTGCCACCAGCAGAGGGGACAGAGAATACAATGAGCAGTTCTTC. Translation gives CATSRGDREYNEQFF.

This rearrangement joins TRBV27 to TRBJ2-7; maybe TRBD1 (5 bases). V was clipped by 2 bases and J by 3 bases, with 14 bases between them. This CDR3 comprises 15 residues. Germline V gene data show CDR1 as MNHEY and CDR2 as SMNVEV (reference sequence). The CDR3, as DNA: TGTGCCAGCAGTTTACTCAACGGACATATCTACGAGCAGTACTTC. Translated, it gives CASSLLNGHIYEQYF.

The chain carries TRBV9 and TRBJ2-1; possibly TRBD1 for D (6 bases). The CDR3 length is 15 residues. Per the germline V gene, CDR1 is SGDLS and CDR2 is YYNGEE. V lost 2 bases to trimming and J lost 7 bases, with 16 bases between them. The CDR3 loop reads CASSVMPNRGNEQFF. In nucleotides, the CDR3 is TGTGCCAGCAGCGTTATGCCCAATAGGGGGAATGAGCAGTTCTTC. The full variable domain, with the rest looked up from reference TRBV9 and TRBJ2-1, is DSGVTQTPKHLITATGQRVTLRCSPRSGDLSVYWYQQSLDQGLQFLIQYYNGEERAKGNILERFSAQQFPDLHSELNLSSLELGDSALYFCASSVMPNRGNEQFFGPGTRLTVL.

This clone was counted between two and nine times. The chain couples TRBV6-5 to TRBJ1-5; TRBD1 matches 8 bases. The CDR3 covers 14 residues. With 6 bases clipped from V and 3 bases from J, the junction kept 4 bases outside the gene matches. Germline V gene lookup returns CDR1 MNHEY and CDR2 SVGAGI. For the CDR3, the DNA is TGTGCCAGCAGAAAGACAGGGGTCAATCAGCCCCAGCATTTT. Translated, it gives CASRKTGVNQPQHF.

This sequence joins TRBV6-1 and TRBJ2-7; TRBD2 matches 8 bases. V gave up 0 bases and J gave up 2 bases; unmatched junction bases: 12. CDR3 size: 18 residues. From germline, CDR1 is MNHNS and CDR2 SASEGT. The CDR3 protein is CASSEAHSGRVSAYEQYF. The CDR3 region has the DNA TGTGCCAGCAGTGAAGCGCACAGCGGGAGAGTCTCAGCCTACGAGCAGTACTTC.

The chain links TRBV3-1 (or the pseudogene TRBV3-2) to TRBJ2-2; D gene ambiguous. CDR3 length equals 12 residues. CDR1 and CDR2 (germline): LGHDT, YNNKEL (reference sequence). The V end was cut by 3 bases, the J end by 6 bases, with 5 bases between. In nucleotides, the CDR3 is TGTGCCAGCAGCCACGACGCCGGGGAGCTGTTTTTT. Translation gives CASSHDAGELFF.

This clone has only one observation. The chain links TRBV5-6 to TRBJ2-3; 14 nucleotides align to TRBD2. CDR3 length equals 16 residues. With V trimmed by 4 bases and J by 7 bases, 8 bases remained unmatched. Germline V gene data show CDR1 as SGHDT and CDR2 as YYEEEE. The CDR3 here is CASSLQTSGRANTQYF. The CDR3 nucleotides read TGTGCCAGCAGCCTACAGACTAGCGGGAGGGCAAATACGCAGTATTTT.

The sample holds a few counts of this clone. The CDR3 DNA follows: TGTGCCAGCCGACAGGCTGGGGAGACCCAGTACTTC. This sequence encodes CASRQAGETQYF. This chain joins TRBV19 and TRBJ2-5; weak D call: TRBD1 (6 bases). The CDR3 consists of 12 residues. V was trimmed by 9 bases and J by 5 bases, leaving 13 bases between them. Germline V CDR1 and CDR2: LNHDA, SQIVND (reference sequence).

V is TRBV19 and J is TRBJ1-4, with D perhaps TRBD1 (6 bases). This CDR3 spans 15 amino acids. V was shortened by 3 bases and J by 2 bases, with 10 bases between the two germline ends. Germline CDR1 LNHDA, CDR2 SQIVND (reference sequence). The CDR3 sequence: CASSMIGQTNEKLFF. Written as DNA, the CDR3 is TGTGCCAGTAGTATGATCGGACAGACTAATGAAAAACTGTTTTTT.

For the CDR3, the DNA is TGTGCCAGCAGTGAAAGTATGAGTTGGGCGGTTGGCAATGAGCAGTTCTTC. Protein sequence: CASSESMSWAVGNEQFF. The V and J genes are TRBV6-1 and TRBJ2-1; D ambiguous. The CDR3 is made up of 17 amino acids. The germline gives CDR1 MNHNS, CDR2 SASEGT. V lost 2 bases to trimming and J lost 6 bases, with 20 bases between them.

Regarding this clone: A read error may produce the germline difference seen at one junction end. In the same sample, other DNA sequences code for this CDR3. This chain links TRBV29-1 with TRBJ1-1; D may be TRBD1 (6 bases). This CDR3 has 10 residues. In germline, CDR1 is SQVTM, CDR2 ANQGSEA. The DNA of the CDR3 is TGCAGCGTTCAGGGGTTAGAAGCCTTCTTT. Translation gives CSVQGLEAFF.

The chain couples TRBV2 to TRBJ1-4; possibly TRBD1 for D (5 bases). Deletions cut 6 bases from V and 4 bases from J, with 9 bases between. Germline V gene data show CDR1 as SNHLY and CDR2 as FYNNEI. The CDR3 loop spans 13 amino acids. The CDR3 is CASRQGNNEKLFF. DNA for the CDR3: TGTGCCAGCAGGCAGGGAAATAATGAAAAACTGTTTTTT.

The chain recombines TRBV6-2 or TRBV6-3 with TRBJ2-7; the D is unclear. The CDR3 consists of 15 residues. Per the germline V gene, CDR1 is MNHEY and CDR2 is SVGEGT. Trimming cost V 4 bases and J 0 bases, with 13 bases left between them. The CDR3 loop reads CASSWAGTRSYEQYF. The CDR3 DNA is TGTGCCAGCAGTTGGGCAGGTACTCGCTCCTACGAGCAGTACTTC.

The chain employs TRBV7-9 and TRBJ2-7; 7 bases line up with TRBD1. Germline V gives CDR1 SEHNR, CDR2 FQNEAQ (reference sequence). The CDR3 is 14 amino acids. V trimming: 5 bases; J trimming: 1 base; junction bases outside the gene matches: 5. The CDR3 DNA is TGTGCCAGCAGCGGGGACAGTTATTCCTACGAGCAGTACTTC. Its protein product is CASSGDSYSYEQYF.

The J gene is TRBJ2-7, the V gene TRBV13; TRBD1 aligns across 9 bases. The J segment lost 2 bases and the V segment lost 4 bases, leaving 3 bases of the junction unmatched. This CDR3 has 14 residues. In germline, CDR1 is PRHDT, CDR2 FYEKMQ (reference sequence). The chain's CDR3 is CASSSGTGTYEQYF. CDR3 coding DNA: TGTGCCAGCAGCTCCGGGACAGGGACCTACGAGCAGTACTTC. Drawing the rest from reference TRBV13 and TRBJ2-7, the complete variable domain is AAGVIQSPRHLIKEKRETATLKCYPIPRHDTVYWYQQGPGQDPQFLISFYEKMQSDKGSIPDRFSAQQFSDYHSELNMSSLELGDSALYFCASSSGTGTYEQYFGPGTRLTVT.

This clone was counted a few times. V gene TRBV5-1 combines with J gene TRBJ2-2; TRBD2 aligns across 7 bases. J gave up 3 bases and V 0 bases, and 5 bases lay outside the gene matches. The CDR3 sequence is 16 residues long. The V gene's germline CDR1 is SGHRS and CDR2 YFSETQ. This CDR3 is CASSLDSTSHTGELFF. CDR3 bases: TGCGCCAGCAGCTTGGATTCGACTAGCCACACCGGGGAGCTGTTTTTT.

The gene calls are TRBV6-5 and TRBJ2-3; TRBD2 is a possible D gene (6 bases). V was clipped by 4 bases and J by 0 bases, with 14 bases between them. This CDR3 is 16 amino acids long. Per the germline V gene, CDR1 is MNHEY and CDR2 is SVGAGI. CDR3 sequence: CASSFLAGTSTDTQYF. CDR3 in DNA: TGTGCCAGCAGTTTTCTAGCAGGGACTAGCACAGATACGCAGTATTTT.

V and J are TRBV30 and TRBJ1-5; the D gene is possibly TRBD1 (5 bases). The V and J ends lost 2 bases and 6 bases respectively, with 11 bases between them. The CDR3 extends over 13 amino acids. Germline lookup yields CDR1 GTSNPN and CDR2 SVGIG (reference sequence). In DNA form, the CDR3 reads TGTGCCTGGAGTCGAGGGGAAAGTCAGCCCCAGCATTTT. Protein sequence: CAWSRGESQPQHF.

The count of this clone is one. This chain links TRBV18 with TRBJ1-5; no reliable D call. Deletions cut 3 bases from V and 6 bases from J, with 15 bases between. There are 15 residues in the CDR3. Per germline, CDR1 KGHSH and CDR2 LQKENI. The DNA of the CDR3 is TGTGCCAGCTCACCCCCGCCAGGAGACGGTCAGCCCCAGCATTTT. It specifies CASSPPPGDGQPQHF.

This rearrangement joins TRBV30 to TRBJ1-3; perhaps TRBD1 as D (5 bases). Germline V gene sequence: CDR1 GTSNPN, CDR2 SVGIG (reference sequence). This CDR3 is 17 amino acids long. V was clipped by 0 bases and J by 0 bases, with 15 bases between them. CDR3 bases: TGTGCCTGGAGTGTAGGAGGGGCCCGAGACTCTGGAAACACCATATATTTT. Protein sequence: CAWSVGGARDSGNTIYF.

The chain carries TRBV4-3 and TRBJ1-2; 10 bases fit TRBD1. Trimming took 1 base from V and 7 from J; bases not matched to a gene: 9. CDR1 and CDR2 from the germline V gene are LGHNA and YSLEER. The CDR3 totals 16 residues. CDR3 sequence: CASSQAGTGASGGYTF. Here the CDR3 DNA reads TGCGCCAGCAGCCAAGCTGGGACAGGGGCATCGGGTGGCTACACCTTC.

This clone was seen only a few times. V and J are TRBV5-1 and TRBJ2-2, with a tentative D call TRBD1 (6 bases). In germline, CDR1 is SGHRS, CDR2 YFSETQ. This CDR3 region has 16 residues. V gave up 1 base and J gave up 4 bases, with 14 bases separating them. The CDR3 nucleotides read TGCGCCAGCAGCTTGTATCAGGGGTCCGGCACCGGGGAGCTGTTTTTT. This gives the protein CASSLYQGSGTGELFF.

This clone was picked up one time. The rearrangement joins TRBV4-2 to TRBJ1-1; D gene ambiguous. This CDR3 comprises 12 residues. With 1 base removed from V and 1 base from J, the gap between germline ends came to 1 base. Germline CDR1 reads LGHNA; CDR2 reads YNFKEQ. The CDR3 region has the DNA TGTGCCAGCAGCCAAGCGAACACTGAAGCTTTCTTT. Protein product: CASSQANTEAFF.

J is TRBJ2-2 and V is TRBV3-1 (or the pseudogene TRBV3-2); the match to TRBD1 covers 10 bases. Germline V gene data show CDR1 as LGHDT and CDR2 as YNNKEL (reference sequence). The CDR3 is made up of 16 amino acids. V shed 3 bases and J 5 bases; nucleotides not matched to a gene: 6. The CDR3 spells CASSQERQGATGELFF. CDR3 DNA sequence: TGTGCCAGCAGCCAGGAAAGACAGGGGGCGACCGGGGAGCTGTTTTTT.